Below are 28 T cell receptor beta chains sequenced from a single sample in a study of cytomegalovirus exposure and HLA in healthy donors. Researchers ran the PCR with 60 Vbeta and 13 Jbeta primers. Assay: immunoSEQ multiplex PCR; the TCRdb copy retains only in-frame clones and omits some. The table lists around 190,000 clones, about four fifths of them singletons. Sequences were obtained from PBMCs. The receptor set was obtained from a man aged 18-30 years in good health and CMV-seronegative.

This sequence joins TRBV7-9 and TRBJ1-2, with D perhaps matching TRBD1 (5 bases). This CDR3 comprises 14 residues. Germline lookup yields CDR1 SEHNR and CDR2 FQNEAQ (reference sequence). Deletions cut 2 bases from V and 8 bases from J, with 15 bases between. The CDR3 coding sequence is TGTGCCAGCAGCTTACTTTTATCGACAGTAGGCTACACCTTC. Amino acids: CASSLLLSTVGYTF.

V is TRBV13 and J is TRBJ1-5; 7 bases fit TRBD1. The V gene's germline CDR1 is PRHDT and CDR2 FYEKMQ (reference sequence). CDR3 length: 14 residues. The V segment lost 0 bases and the J segment 4 bases; nucleotides outside the gene matches: 0. CDR3 sequence reads: CASSLGQGNQPQHF. Written as DNA, the CDR3 is TGTGCCAGCAGCTTAGGACAGGGGAATCAGCCCCAGCATTTT.

The genes are TRBV5-6 and TRBJ2-5; 13 nucleotides match TRBD2. The germline V gene has CDR1 SGHDT and CDR2 YYEEEE. This CDR3 is 16 amino acids long. The V and J ends lost 4 bases and 3 bases, in that order; junction bases with no gene match: 6. The CDR3 nucleotides read TGTGCCAGCAGCCAAACTAGCGGGAGGGCCGAAGAGACCCAGTACTTC. Translating it yields CASSQTSGRAEETQYF.

Here the CDR3 reads CASSPTSGSSYNEQFF. The CDR3 region has the DNA TGTGCCAGCAGCCCGACTAGCGGGAGCTCCTACAATGAGCAGTTCTTC. The chain joins TRBV9 to TRBJ2-1; 12 nucleotides match TRBD2. The V gene's germline CDR1 is SGDLS and CDR2 YYNGEE. V lost 4 bases and J lost 0; bases outside the gene matches: 2. This CDR3 has 16 amino acids.

This chain links TRBV5-8 with TRBJ1-2; 8 bases fit TRBD1. Germline V gene sequence: CDR1 SGHTS, CDR2 YDEGEE. Losses at the gene ends were 5 bases for V and 8 bases for J; bases not matched to a gene: 11. CDR3 length equals 14 residues. CDR3 residues: CASRGTGGYLGYTF. Here the CDR3 DNA reads TGTGCCAGCAGAGGGACAGGAGGTTATTTAGGCTACACCTTC.

V gene TRBV6-6 combines with J gene TRBJ1-5, with D perhaps TRBD1 (6 bases). The germline CDR1 and CDR2 sequences are MNHNY and SVGAGI (reference sequence). The CDR3 has 15 residues. V lost 5 bases, J lost 5 bases, and 16 bases lay in between. The CDR3 region is CASSPQDRLHQPQHF. The CDR3 nucleotides read TGTGCCAGCAGTCCTCAAGACAGGCTACATCAGCCCCAGCATTTT.

The J gene is TRBJ2-1, the V gene TRBV14; 8 nucleotides align to TRBD2. V lost 3 bases and J lost 7; bases outside the gene matches: 11. The CDR3 length is 16 residues. Looked up from germline, CDR1 is SGHDN and CDR2 is FVKESK. CDR3 protein: CASSQERGGLGNEQFF. CDR3 nucleotides: TGTGCCAGCAGCCAGGAAAGGGGGGGACTAGGGAATGAGCAGTTCTTC.

This clone appeared once. The V and J genes are TRBV5-1 and TRBJ2-3, with TRBD2 as a possible D gene (5 bases). Per germline, CDR1 SGHRS and CDR2 YFSETQ. V lost 2 bases and J lost 3, with 7 bases in between. The CDR3 is made up of 13 amino acids. The CDR3 loop is CASSFPGTDTQYF. CDR3 nucleotides: TGCGCCAGCAGCTTCCCGGGGACAGATACGCAGTATTTT.

J is TRBJ2-3 and V is TRBV4-1; maybe TRBD2 (7 bases). Per the germline V gene, CDR1 is MGHRA and CDR2 is YSYEKL. V dropped 8 bases and J dropped 5 bases, with 14 bases sitting between them. This CDR3 region has 13 residues. The CDR3 loop is CASRRGGQDTQYF. The CDR3, as DNA: TGCGCCAGCCGAAGGGGGGGGCAAGATACGCAGTATTTT.

V and J are TRBV6-1 and TRBJ2-6; 11 bases match TRBD1. The CDR3 sequence is 14 residues long. The J segment lost 9 bases and the V segment lost 9 bases, leaving 7 bases of the junction unmatched. Looked up from germline, CDR1 is MNHNS and CDR2 is SASEGT. The CDR3 loop reads CASGDRGFGNVLTF. The CDR3, as DNA: TGTGCCAGTGGGGACAGGGGGTTCGGCAACGTCCTGACTTTC.

This clone showed up just a few times. The gene calls are TRBV5-6 and TRBJ1-1; the D is unclear. Per the germline V gene, CDR1 is SGHDT and CDR2 is YYEEEE. The V end was cut by 2 bases, the J end by 0 bases, with 11 bases between. CDR3 length: 15 amino acids. The CDR3 DNA reads as TGTGCCAGCAGCTTCCTCCACAGTATGAACACTGAAGCTTTCTTT. Encoded protein: CASSFLHSMNTEAFF.

The chain employs TRBV7-2 and TRBJ2-3, with 9 bases aligning to TRBD1. The CDR3 length is 16 residues. Germline CDR1 is SGHTA and CDR2 is FQGNSA. V trimming: 3 bases; J trimming: 0 bases; junction bases outside the gene matches: 4. CDR3 region: CASSLDRGLSTDTQYF. CDR3 nucleotides: TGTGCCAGCAGCTTGGACAGGGGCCTAAGCACAGATACGCAGTATTTT. Full variable domain (remainder filled in from reference TRBV7-2 and TRBJ2-3): GAGVSQSPSNKVTEKGKDVELRCDPISGHTALYWYRQSLGQGLEFLIYFQGNSAPDKSGLPSDRFSAERTGGSVSTLTIQRTQQEDSAVYLCASSLDRGLSTDTQYFGPGTRLTVL.

This clone was seen only a few times. Here the CDR3 DNA reads TGTGCCACCAGCAGGGGGACAGGGGTTAGAGATACGCAGTATTTT. Encoded protein: CATSRGTGVRDTQYF. The genes are TRBV15 and TRBJ2-3, with TRBD1 identical over 10 bases. The V gene's germline CDR1 is LNHNV and CDR2 YYDKDF (reference sequence). This CDR3 has 15 amino acids. With V trimmed by 3 bases and J by 5 bases, 5 bases remained unmatched.

The chain uses TRBV27 and TRBJ2-3; 8 bases fit TRBD1. Germline V CDR1 and CDR2: MNHEY, SMNVEV (reference sequence). The CDR3 runs to 17 residues. Losses at the gene ends were 4 bases for V and 1 base for J; bases not matched to a gene: 10. The CDR3 sequence: CASSYVGQGIGTDTQYF. In DNA form, the CDR3 reads TGTGCCAGCAGTTACGTCGGACAGGGTATAGGCACAGATACGCAGTATTTT.

This chain uses TRBV20-1 with TRBJ1-6; 7 bases agree with TRBD1. There are 11 residues in the CDR3. Germline values: CDR1 DFQATT, CDR2 SNEGSKA (reference sequence). V lost 6 bases and J lost 9; bases outside the gene matches: 2. CDR3 in amino acids: CSAHRGSPLHF. CDR3 in DNA: TGCAGTGCCCACAGGGGTTCACCCCTCCACTTT.

V and J are TRBV28 and TRBJ2-2, with 10 bases fitting TRBD2. CDR3 length: 16 residues. The V and J ends lost 7 bases and 4 bases, in that order; junction bases with no gene match: 9. CDR1 MDHEN and CDR2 SYDVKM come from the germline V gene. The CDR3 here is CASTAPSGSGTGELFF. DNA of the CDR3: TGTGCCAGCACCGCTCCTAGCGGGAGTGGCACCGGGGAGCTGTTTTTT.

The chain is built from TRBV7-3 and TRBJ2-1; the D gene is possibly TRBD2 (6 bases). CDR3 size: 13 residues. CDR1 is SGHTA and CDR2 is FQGTGA in the germline V gene. V lost 4 bases and J lost 9, with 13 bases in between. CDR3 in DNA: TGTGCCAGCAGCTCCGGGACTCAGGGTGAGCAGTTCTTC. Protein product: CASSSGTQGEQFF.

This chain uses TRBV29-1 with TRBJ2-1, with TRBD2 matching over 7 bases. This CDR3 comprises 16 residues. Germline V lookup: CDR1 SQVTM, CDR2 ANQGSEA. With 5 bases clipped from V and 2 bases from J, the junction kept 12 bases outside the gene matches. The CDR3 coding sequence is TGCAGCGTTAGCGGGGAGTGGGGCAGGGCCTACAATGAGCAGTTCTTC. It specifies CSVSGEWGRAYNEQFF.

The chain employs TRBV5-1 and TRBJ2-3; 12 bases fit TRBD2. J lost 5 bases, V lost 3 bases, and 7 bases had no gene match. Germline V CDR1 and CDR2: SGHRS, YFSETQ. This CDR3 region has 16 residues. Written as DNA, the CDR3 is TGCGCCAGCAGCTCCAGGACTAGCGGGACCGGAGATACGCAGTATTTT. Its translation: CASSSRTSGTGDTQYF. Drawing the rest from reference TRBV5-1 and TRBJ2-3, the complete variable domain is KAGVTQTPRYLIKTRGQQVTLSCSPISGHRSVSWYQQTPGQGLQFLFEYFSETQRNKGNFPGRFSGRQFSNSRSEMNVSTLELGDSALYLCASSSRTSGTGDTQYFGPGTRLTVL.

The chain has TRBV9 and TRBJ2-1; TRBD2 matches at 12 bases. There are 18 residues in the CDR3. V lost 1 base and J lost 8; bases outside the gene matches: 13. Germline loops: CDR1 SGDLS, CDR2 YYNGEE. The CDR3 DNA reads TGTGCCAGCAGCGTAACCCCGAGCAAGACTAGCGGGAGTTATGAGCAGTTCTTC. This codes for CASSVTPSKTSGSYEQFF. The complete variable domain, with remaining parts taken from reference TRBV9 and TRBJ2-1, reads DSGVTQTPKHLITATGQRVTLRCSPRSGDLSVYWYQQSLDQGLQFLIQYYNGEERAKGNILERFSAQQFPDLHSELNLSSLELGDSALYFCASSVTPSKTSGSYEQFFGPGTRLTVL.

V gene TRBV7-9 combines with J gene TRBJ2-7; a possible D gene is TRBD2 (5 bases). Germline V gene data show CDR1 as SEHNR and CDR2 as FQNEAQ (reference sequence). V lost 2 bases to trimming and J lost 3 bases, with 8 bases between them. CDR3 length: 13 residues. The CDR3 sequence: CASSLRESYEQYF. The CDR3 bases are TGTGCCAGCAGCTTAAGGGAGAGCTACGAGCAGTACTTC.

J is TRBJ1-1 and V is TRBV5-8, with a tentative D call TRBD1 (6 bases). The CDR3 has 16 residues. Germline loops: CDR1 SGHTS, CDR2 YDEGEE. V dropped 2 bases and J dropped 1 base, with 15 bases sitting between them. The chain's CDR3 is CASSFGDRTANTEAFF. The CDR3 nucleotides read TGTGCCAGCAGCTTTGGGGATAGGACAGCGAACACTGAAGCTTTCTTT.

The chain carries TRBV19 and TRBJ2-7; 8 nucleotides match TRBD2. Germline V gene sequence: CDR1 LNHDA, CDR2 SQIVND (reference sequence). V was clipped by 5 bases and J by 2 bases; unmatched bases: 5. The CDR3 spans 14 residues. The CDR3 DNA follows: TGTGCCAGTAGTCCGGGAGGGGATCCCTACGAGCAGTACTTC. This sequence encodes CASSPGGDPYEQYF.

The chain links TRBV30 to TRBJ2-1; D remains unclear. Trimming cost V 4 bases and J 0 bases, with 10 bases left between them. From germline, CDR1 is GTSNPN and CDR2 SVGIG (reference sequence). The CDR3 covers 14 residues. CDR3 loop: CAWKQPSSYNEQFF. CDR3 in DNA: TGTGCCTGGAAACAGCCAAGCTCCTACAATGAGCAGTTCTTC.

DNA of the CDR3: TGTGCCAGCTTTTCCGGGACAGGGTACCAGCCCCAGCATTTT. This gives the protein CASFSGTGYQPQHF. The V and J genes are TRBV2 and TRBJ1-5; 9 bases map to TRBD1. Per germline, CDR1 SNHLY and CDR2 FYNNEI. The CDR3 is made up of 14 amino acids. The J segment lost 7 bases and the V segment lost 8 bases, leaving 9 bases of the junction unmatched.

This clone was detected once. The V call is TRBV5-1, the J call TRBJ2-7, with 7 bases lining up with TRBD1. Germline loops: CDR1 SGHRS, CDR2 YFSETQ. After removal of 4 bases from V and 3 bases from J, the junction contained 7 bases not matched to a gene. The CDR3 loop spans 14 amino acids. The CDR3 protein is CASSPWTGGYEQYF. The DNA for the CDR3 is TGCGCCAGCAGCCCCTGGACAGGAGGCTACGAGCAGTACTTC.

The table lists this clone with a few counts. This chain connects TRBV10-3 to TRBJ2-1; 7 bases are a match to TRBD2. In germline, CDR1 is ENHRY, CDR2 SYGVKD. CDR3 length: 14 amino acids. V lost 3 bases to trimming and J lost 2 bases; unmatched junction nucleotides: 1. The CDR3 DNA is TGTGCCATCAGTGAAGGACTAGCCTACAATGAGCAGTTCTTC. The encoded protein is CAISEGLAYNEQFF.

The genes are TRBV5-1 and TRBJ1-2; D is unclear. Germline CDR1 SGHRS, CDR2 YFSETQ. V shed 0 bases and J shed 0 bases, with 6 bases lying between them. The CDR3 contains 14 residues. The CDR3 loop is CASSLDGTNYGYTF. CDR3 nucleotides: TGCGCCAGCAGCTTGGACGGTACTAACTATGGCTACACCTTC.